This T cell receptor (beta chain) was sequenced for a study of blood T cell repertoires in COVID-19. Looking at the study overall: Samples came from the United States, Italy and Spain, spanning acute and convalescent COVID-19. Sources were T cells, B-cell-depleted T cells, or PBMCs; the material itself was cDNA or gDNA.

The V gene end was trimmed by 5 bases and the J gene end by 5 bases; junction bases not matched to a gene: 16. The CDR3 sequence is 17 residues long. The V gene's germline CDR1 is SEHNR and CDR2 FQNEAQ (reference sequence). Original processing methods: Amplified reference gene primers provided the basis for estimating nucleated cell counts. Clones were read by immunoSEQ multiplex PCR, and TCRdb kept only the in-frame ones, dropping some. V and J calls and clone size are copied from that table; D and trimming were computed from the DNA. The repertoire holds tens of thousands of clones, with 90% as singletons.

The chain is built from TRBV7-9 and TRBJ1-2; 8 positions match TRBD1. The receptor comes from a man in his 70s with active or convalescent COVID-19. The sequenced material came from peripheral blood. In nucleotides, the CDR3 is TGTGCCAGCAGCCCAAGGGGGACAGGTGATATCGGGTATGGCTACACCTTC. Translation gives CASSPRGTGDIGYGYTF.